There are many counts of the clone carrying this T cell receptor (beta chain). Its cognate antigen is unknown. The study left out patients who had uncontrolled infection, other autoimmune disease, pregnancy or lactation. Every diagnosis used clinical symptoms, serum thyroxine and TRAb, thyroid ultrasound and orbital computed tomography. This sample is drawn from a study of T cells in Graves' hyperthyroidism and ophthalmopathy. Findings and limits, study-wide: The majority of expanded thyroid clonotypes above 0.001 also appeared in blood.

The germline V gene encodes CDR1 ENHRY and CDR2 SYGVKD. The V end was cut by 3 bases, the J end by 6 bases, with 12 bases between. The CDR3 totals 15 residues. Amplified TCR beta CDR3 regions derived from RNA transcripts. HTBI primers were the set used in a first-round RT-PCR of the TCR CDR3. MiXCR, applied by TCRdb to the multiplex PCR reads, yields one record per CDR3 protein. The sample has approximately 640,000 distinct CDR3 sequences, roughly 46% seen once. The rearrangement uses TRBV10-3 and TRBJ1-6; D possibly corresponds to TRBD1 (6 bases). The sequence was obtained from an adult man with Graves' disease, either hyperthyroidism or ophthalmopathy (not recorded which). The specimen was peripheral blood or thyroid tissue (not recorded which). The CDR3 is CAISEHDRSNSPLHF. The DNA for the CDR3 is TGTGCCATCAGTGAACATGACAGGAGTAATTCACCCCTCCACTTT.